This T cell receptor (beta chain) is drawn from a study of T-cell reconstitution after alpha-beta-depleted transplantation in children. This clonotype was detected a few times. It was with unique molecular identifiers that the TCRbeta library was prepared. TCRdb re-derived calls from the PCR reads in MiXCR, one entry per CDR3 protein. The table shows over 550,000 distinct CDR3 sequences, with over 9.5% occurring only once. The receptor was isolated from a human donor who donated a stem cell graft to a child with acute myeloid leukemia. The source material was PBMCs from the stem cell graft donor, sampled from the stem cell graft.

CDR3 in amino acids: CASSSTDERPQHF. CDR3 nucleotide sequence: TGTGCCAGCAGTTCTACCGATGAGAGGCCCCAGCATTTT. V gene TRBV27 combines with J gene TRBJ1-5; unclear D gene. The germline CDR1 and CDR2 sequences are MNHEY and SMNVEV (reference sequence). This CDR3 contains 13 residues. V lost 4 bases and J lost 9, with 13 bases in between.